The 18 T cell receptor beta chains listed next were all sequenced from one sample in a study of vaccination and CD4 T cells after COVID-19. Treatment: roughly ten-day PBMC culture with coronavirus spike peptide pools or control peptides (ViraFEST assay). No cognate antigen is known for these TCRs. The assay that was used to sequence DNA from cultured CD4+ T cells was the Oncomine TCR Beta short-read assay. TCRdb called the PCR reads again in MiXCR, with one record for every CDR3 protein. The sample shows roughly 15,000 distinct CDR3 sequences, less than 65% of them seen only once. Input material: CD4+ T cells from blood, cultured in vitro. These receptors were collected from a human donor who had recovered from COVID-19.

The chain uses TRBV4-1 and TRBJ2-3, with 7 positions matching TRBD2. The CDR3 is 16 amino acids. V trimming: 4 bases; J trimming: 1 base; junction bases outside the gene matches: 8. Germline loops: CDR1 MGHRA, CDR2 YSYEKL. The CDR3 sequence: CASSLYQAGGTDTQYF. The CDR3 DNA sequence: TGCGCCAGCAGCCTATATCAGGCGGGGGGCACAGATACGCAGTATTTT.

This chain joins TRBV20-1 and TRBJ1-1; D is unresolved. The CDR3 is 12 amino acids. Trimming removed 4 bases from V and 3 bases from J, with 9 bases in between. Germline CDR1 is DFQATT and CDR2 is SNEGSKA (reference sequence). The CDR3 sequence is CSAKSDYTEAFF. The CDR3 DNA sequence: TGCAGTGCTAAATCAGATTACACTGAAGCTTTCTTT.

The V call is TRBV27, the J call TRBJ1-4; TRBD1 matches 10 bases. The CDR3 sequence is 13 residues long. The V and J ends lost 4 bases and 7 bases, in that order; junction bases with no gene match: 0. CDR1 and CDR2 (germline): MNHEY, SMNVEV (reference sequence). CDR3 nucleotides: TGTGCCAGCAGTTGGACAGGGGGTGAAAAACTGTTTTTT. It encodes CASSWTGGEKLFF.

The chain joins TRBV15 to TRBJ1-2; D gene ambiguous. Trimming left V 0 bases short and J 7 bases short, with 21 bases between. There are 17 residues in the CDR3. The V gene's germline CDR1 is LNHNV and CDR2 YYDKDF (reference sequence). The CDR3 DNA follows: TGTGCCACCAGCAGAGATTCGGAGAAGGGTGTAATGTCTGGCTACACCTTC. It codes for CATSRDSEKGVMSGYTF.

The chain is built from TRBV28 and TRBJ2-2; 11 positions agree with TRBD1. The CDR3 length is 15 residues. Trimming removed 6 bases from V and 4 bases from J; junction bases left unmatched: 4. Germline V gives CDR1 MDHEN, CDR2 SYDVKM. CDR3 nucleotide sequence: TGTGCCAGCAGGGACAGGGGGCCGAGCACCGGGGAGCTGTTTTTT. Translating it yields CASRDRGPSTGELFF.

This clonotype was detected a few times. The gene calls are TRBV6-2 or TRBV6-3 and TRBJ1-2, with 9 bases that match TRBD1. CDR3 length: 15 amino acids. Trimming removed 6 bases from V and 7 bases from J; junction bases left unmatched: 12. From germline, CDR1 is MNHEY and CDR2 SVGEGT. CDR3 bases: TGTGCCAGCAGGAGTCTGGGACAGGGATTTGGTGGCTACACCTTC. This encodes CASRSLGQGFGGYTF.

The J gene is TRBJ1-6, the V gene TRBV5-6, with D hard to call. CDR3 length: 14 amino acids. Germline assignment: CDR1 SGHDT and CDR2 YYEEEE. V was trimmed by 3 bases and J by 8 bases, leaving 12 bases between them. The CDR3 loop is CASSYRFADSPLHF. Written as DNA, the CDR3 is TGTGCCAGCAGCTATCGGTTTGCGGATTCACCCCTCCACTTT.

V usage is TRBV6-2 or TRBV6-3 and J usage is TRBJ2-7; 7 nucleotides line up with TRBD1. The CDR3 has 16 residues. CDR1 and CDR2 (germline): MNHEY, SVGEGT. V lost 7 bases and J lost 0; bases outside the gene matches: 12. CDR3 bases: TGTGCCAGCAACTTGAACCCGGGACAGAACTCCTACGAGCAGTACTTC. Translating it yields CASNLNPGQNSYEQYF.

This chain joins TRBV21-1 and TRBJ1-4; TRBD1, the D gene given by the table, was not confirmed from the DNA. TRBV21-1 is a pseudogene segment. The CDR3 totals 16 residues. This chain's CDR3 is CASSNDRGRGNEKLFF. The CDR3 nucleotides are TGTGCCAGCAGCAATGACAGGGGGCGAGGTAATGAAAAACTGTTTTTT.

This chain links TRBV7-8 with TRBJ2-2, with D possibly being TRBD2 (5 bases). CDR1 and CDR2 from the germline V gene are SGHVS and FQNEAQ. Trimming cost V 2 bases and J 4 bases, with 5 bases left between them. The CDR3 contains 13 residues. The CDR3: CASSLRGTGELFF. The CDR3, as DNA: TGTGCCAGCAGCTTACGGGGCACCGGGGAGCTGTTTTTT.

The chain employs TRBV7-2 and TRBJ2-3; 11 positions agree with TRBD2. Germline lookup yields CDR1 SGHTA and CDR2 FQGNSA. V was clipped by 5 bases and J by 9 bases; unmatched bases: 13. CDR3 size: 16 residues. The CDR3 sequence: CASSLRGGSGGATQYF. CDR3 bases: TGTGCCAGCAGCCTTAGAGGCGGTAGCGGGGGGGCAACGCAGTATTTT.

This clonotype was recorded only once. The rearrangement joins TRBV11-2 to TRBJ2-1; D gene unclear. Germline V gene lookup returns CDR1 SGHAT and CDR2 FQNNGV. The V end was cut by 5 bases, the J end by 7 bases, with 12 bases between. The length of the CDR3 is 13 residues. CDR3 DNA sequence: TGTGCCAGCAGCCTCGGTTTTTTGAATGAGCAGTTCTTC. It yields the protein CASSLGFLNEQFF.

This clonotype was seen only a few times. This chain connects TRBV7-2 to TRBJ1-2; D is uncertain. The germline V gene encodes CDR1 SGHTA and CDR2 FQGNSA. This CDR3 region has 15 residues. The V end lost 1 base, the J end lost 0 bases, and 9 bases lay between the germline ends. As DNA, the CDR3 is TGTGCCAGCAGCTTAGGGGCAGGACCTAACTATGGCTACACCTTC. It specifies CASSLGAGPNYGYTF.

V usage is TRBV25-1 and J usage is TRBJ1-2; D is uncertain. Per the germline V gene, CDR1 is MGHDK and CDR2 is SYGVNS. Trimming shortened V by 1 base and J by 7 bases, and 13 bases separated the two germline ends. The length of the CDR3 is 14 residues. The DNA of the CDR3 is TGTGCCAGCAGTGAATTTGGTACCCCCAGTGGCTACACCTTC. Amino acid sequence: CASSEFGTPSGYTF.

The chain employs TRBV7-9 and TRBJ1-6; D unclear. The CDR3 covers 16 residues. CDR1 and CDR2 from the germline V gene are SEHNR and FQNEAQ (reference sequence). V was trimmed by 0 bases and J by 4 bases, leaving 10 bases between them. The CDR3 spells CASSLAAPTYNSPLHF. The CDR3 DNA is TGTGCCAGCAGCTTAGCGGCACCAACTTATAATTCACCCCTCCACTTT.

In its sample, this clonotype was seen a few times. This sequence joins TRBV20-1 and TRBJ2-5; D may match TRBD1 or TRBD2 (5 bases each). Trimming pared 0 bases from V and 5 bases from J, leaving 13 bases between. Germline-derived CDR1 and CDR2 are DFQATT and SNEGSKA (reference sequence). The CDR3 loop spans 14 amino acids. The CDR3 DNA sequence: TGCAGTGCTAGAGATTGGTCAGGGACGGAGACCCAGTACTTC. Residues: CSARDWSGTETQYF.

The chain combines TRBV6-1 with TRBJ1-5; a weak D match, TRBD1 (5 bases). This CDR3 comprises 16 residues. Germline CDR1 reads MNHNS; CDR2 reads SASEGT. Trimming took off 5 bases at V and 0 bases at J, with 14 bases between the two ends. This chain's CDR3 is CASSPTSGDSNQPQHF. The CDR3 region has the DNA TGTGCCAGCAGTCCCACTTCGGGGGATAGCAATCAGCCCCAGCATTTT.

The V gene is TRBV7-2, the J gene TRBJ2-7, with 10 bases matching TRBD2. Germline assignment: CDR1 SGHTA and CDR2 FQGNSA. The trim removed 4 bases at V and 6 bases at J, leaving 3 bases unmatched. This CDR3 has 13 residues. The CDR3 nucleotides are TGTGCCAGCAGCTCACTAGCGGGGATCGAGCAGTACTTC. This sequence encodes CASSSLAGIEQYF.